A single T cell receptor (beta chain) is shown here with its context. CDR1 and CDR2 from the germline V gene are SEHNR and FQNEAQ (reference sequence). The V end lost 2 bases, the J end lost 0 bases, and 14 bases lay between the germline ends. The CDR3 is made up of 18 amino acids. This sample was included in a study of shared clonotypes between healthy human individuals. Clones were read by immunoSEQ multiplex PCR, and TCRdb kept only the in-frame ones, dropping some. The top ten clones hold 1.4% to 1.5% of a sample with about 1 million clones, around 74% of them seen once. Donation came from healthy HIV-negative adults that had no recent acute infections or vaccinations.

The sequence was obtained from a man aged 18 to 30 in good health. Sequencing was done on a sample of memory CD4+ T cells sorted from blood. Subset described: CD45RA-negative fraction. V usage is TRBV7-9 and J usage is TRBJ2-6; D ambiguous. CDR3 bases: TGTGCCAGCAGCTTACGGGTTACCGTGAGCTCTGGGGCCAACGTCCTGACTTTC. It specifies CASSLRVTVSSGANVLTF.